The 28 T cell receptor beta chains in this list originate from one sample, sequenced in a study of blood T cells in healthy people across ages. The authors ran a second PCR of roughly 7 to 11 cycles using a sample-barcoded 5' primer and a J-beta primer mix. MiXCR was run by TCRdb on the 5' RACE reads, yielding one entry per CDR3 protein. This sample has fewer than 750,000 distinct CDR3 sequences; roughly 48% occur once, and the top ten carry around 23%. Sequenced input: blood. These receptor sequences come from an elderly man in good health.

This clonotype has a handful of counts. This chain uses TRBV11-1 with TRBJ1-2; unclear D gene. The V gene lost 5 bases and the J gene lost 1 base, with 11 bases spanning the gap. This CDR3 region has 14 residues. From germline, CDR1 is SGHAT and CDR2 FQDESV (reference sequence). The CDR3: CASSVTDGNYGYTF. Written as DNA, the CDR3 is TGTGCCAGCAGCGTGACGGACGGTAACTATGGCTACACCTTC. The whole variable domain, remainder taken from reference TRBV11-1 and TRBJ1-2, is EAEVAQSPRYKITEKSQAVAFWCDPISGHATLYWYRQILGQGPELLVQFQDESVVDDSQLPKDRFSAERLKGVDSTLKIQPAELGDSAMYLCASSVTDGNYGYTFGSGTRLTVV.

The chain joins TRBV9 to TRBJ2-3; TRBD2 matches at 8 bases. V trimming: 2 bases; J trimming: 2 bases; junction bases outside the gene matches: 7. CDR3 length: 16 amino acids. Germline V gene data show CDR1 as SGDLS and CDR2 as YYNGEE. The CDR3: CASSVRERENTDTQYF. The CDR3 DNA reads TGTGCCAGCAGCGTGAGGGAGCGGGAGAACACAGATACGCAGTATTTT.

The J gene is TRBJ2-2, the V gene TRBV7-2; D remains unclear. CDR1 is SGHTA and CDR2 is FQGNSA in the germline V gene. Deletions cut 3 bases from V and 1 base from J, with 9 bases between. The CDR3 has 15 amino acids. The CDR3 loop reads CASSLGRLNTGELFF. The CDR3 nucleotides are TGTGCCAGCAGCTTGGGCAGATTGAACACCGGGGAGCTGTTTTTT.

Ten or more counts support this clonotype. The rearrangement joins TRBV6-2 or TRBV6-3 to TRBJ2-7; unclear D gene. The CDR3 is made up of 12 amino acids. Trimming removed 0 bases from V and 7 bases from J, with 7 bases in between. Germline CDR1 reads MNHEY; CDR2 reads SVGEGT. The CDR3 DNA follows: TGTGCCAGCAGTTACTCGGGCGGTGAGCAGTACTTC. Translated, it gives CASSYSGGEQYF.

This clonotype was detected only a few times. This chain joins TRBV29-1 and TRBJ1-2, with 10 bases matching TRBD1. Germline CDR1 and CDR2: SQVTM and ANQGSEA. The junction had 10 bases not matched to a gene; V was cut back by 1 base and J by 2 bases. CDR3 size: 17 residues. The CDR3 loop reads CSVEGVDRDRGNYGYTF. The CDR3 DNA sequence: TGCAGCGTTGAAGGAGTTGACCGGGACAGGGGCAACTATGGCTACACCTTC.

The chain combines TRBV3-1 with TRBJ2-7, with TRBD2 as a possible D gene (5 bases). The CDR3 extends over 15 amino acids. V lost 0 bases, J lost 4 bases, and 13 bases lay in between. Germline V gives CDR1 LGHDT, CDR2 YNNKEL (reference sequence). The CDR3 is CASSQDLDSTYEQYF. As DNA, the CDR3 is TGTGCCAGCAGCCAAGATCTGGACTCAACTTACGAGCAGTACTTC.

The chain combines TRBV4-3 with TRBJ2-7, with D perhaps TRBD1 or TRBD2 (5 bases each). The CDR3 consists of 14 residues. V shed 0 bases and J shed 4 bases, with 10 bases lying between them. The germline CDR1 and CDR2 sequences are LGHNA and YSLEER. CDR3 nucleotide sequence: TGCGCCAGCAGCCAAGATAGGGGACGGTACGAGCAGTACTTC. Translation: CASSQDRGRYEQYF.

J is TRBJ2-7 and V is TRBV15; D gene unclear. The CDR3 runs 12 residues. V lost 5 bases and J 7 bases, leaving 12 bases between the germline ends. Germline assignment: CDR1 LNHNV and CDR2 YYDKDF (reference sequence). The CDR3 reads CATSFGPGEQYF. The CDR3 DNA sequence: TGTGCCACCAGCTTTGGGCCTGGAGAGCAGTACTTC. Using reference TRBV15 and TRBJ2-7 for the parts outside the CDR3, the full variable domain is DAMVIQNPRYQVTQFGKPVTLSCSQTLNHNVMYWYQQKSSQAPKLLFHYYDKDFNNEADTPDNFQSRRPNTSFCFLDIRSPGLGDTAMYLCATSFGPGEQYFGPGTRLTVT.

This chain uses TRBV7-9 with TRBJ2-2; 9 positions match TRBD1. Looked up from germline, CDR1 is SEHNR and CDR2 is FQNEAQ (reference sequence). V lost 6 bases and J lost 7; bases outside the gene matches: 12. This CDR3 is built from 16 residues. The CDR3 protein is CASRGTGGQINGELFF. The CDR3 DNA reads TGTGCCAGCAGAGGAACAGGGGGCCAGATCAACGGGGAGCTGTTTTTT. Looking up the rest from reference TRBV7-9 and TRBJ2-2 gives the full variable domain: DTGVSQNPRHKITKRGQNVTFRCDPISEHNRLYWYRQTLGQGPEFLTYFQNEAQLEKSRLLSDRFSAERPKGSFSTLEIQRTEQGDSAMYLCASRGTGGQINGELFFGEGSRLTVL.

The CDR3 nucleotides read TGCAGTGCTCCCCGGACAGGGGGAATCACAGATACGCAGTATTTT. Residues: CSAPRTGGITDTQYF. This chain connects TRBV20-1 to TRBJ2-3, with 10 bases aligning to TRBD1. From germline, CDR1 is DFQATT and CDR2 SNEGSKA (reference sequence). Germline trimming cut 5 bases from V and 2 bases from J; bases unmatched to any gene: 7. This CDR3 contains 15 residues.

The chain uses TRBV12-5 and TRBJ1-6, with no clear D. Germline CDR1 reads LGHNT; CDR2 reads FRNRAP. CDR3 length: 16 residues. Trimming shortened V by 7 bases and J by 10 bases, and 23 bases separated the two germline ends. The CDR3 region has the DNA TGTGCTAGTGTCCCGCCGGCCGGCCCCGGCAGGTCACCCCTCCACTTT. The encoded protein is CASVPPAGPGRSPLHF.

The chain recombines TRBV20-1 with TRBJ2-3, with D possibly TRBD1 on 5 matching bases. Trimming left V 6 bases short and J 5 bases short, with 18 bases between. The V gene's germline CDR1 is DFQATT and CDR2 SNEGSKA (reference sequence). The CDR3 contains 14 residues. CDR3 protein: CSALRPDSKDTQYF. DNA of the CDR3: TGCAGTGCGCTTCGCCCCGACAGTAAAGATACGCAGTATTTT.

This clonotype was picked up a small number of times. Given a much more abundant clone one base away, this may be a read error. The chain links TRBV6-6 to TRBJ2-7; 10 bases match TRBD1. The CDR3 extends over 15 amino acids. Germline CDR1 and CDR2: MNHNY and SVGAGI (reference sequence). The DNA of the CDR3 is TGTGCCAGCAGTTACTCAGGACAGGGGGGCTACGGGCAGTACTTC. Encoded protein: CASSYSGQGGYGQYF.

This chain uses TRBV7-2 with TRBJ1-6; weak D call: TRBD1 (6 bases). This CDR3 has 16 residues. V dropped 5 bases and J dropped 5 bases, with 16 bases sitting between them. Germline V gene lookup returns CDR1 SGHTA and CDR2 FQGNSA. The CDR3 nucleotides are TGTGCCAGCAGCCCGGCCGGGACACAGAATAATTCACCCCTCCACTTT. Translation gives CASSPAGTQNNSPLHF. Supplemented by reference TRBV7-2 and TRBJ1-6, the full variable domain reads GAGVSQSPSNKVTEKGKDVELRCDPISGHTALYWYRQSLGQGLEFLIYFQGNSAPDKSGLPSDRFSAERTGGSVSTLTIQRTQQEDSAVYLCASSPAGTQNNSPLHFGNGTRLTVT.

V and J are TRBV29-1 and TRBJ2-3; tentatively, D is TRBD1 (5 bases). CDR1 and CDR2 from the germline V gene are SQVTM and ANQGSEA. The CDR3 loop spans 13 amino acids. Trimming removed 3 bases at V and 2 bases at J, with 9 bases between. CDR3 protein: CSVETDITDTQYF. The CDR3, as DNA: TGCAGCGTTGAGACGGACATCACAGATACGCAGTATTTT.

This clonotype was picked up a small number of times. The chain is built from TRBV15 and TRBJ2-4, with a possible D match to TRBD1 (8 bases). CDR1 is LNHNV and CDR2 is YYDKDF in the germline V gene (reference sequence). V dropped 1 base and J dropped 6 bases, with 13 bases sitting between them. The CDR3 covers 15 residues. The CDR3 loop reads CATSRVTGGGNIQYF. The CDR3 nucleotides read TGTGCCACCAGCAGAGTCACAGGGGGGGGAAACATTCAGTACTTC.

This clonotype showed up just a few times. V is TRBV2 and J is TRBJ1-2; D not resolved. Trimming pared 1 base from V and 8 bases from J, leaving 8 bases between. The CDR3 extends over 12 amino acids. Germline CDR1 is SNHLY and CDR2 is FYNNEI. CDR3 bases: TGTGCCAGCAGTGAAGGACAAACGGGCTACACCTTC. Its translation is CASSEGQTGYTF.

The chain has TRBV10-3 and TRBJ1-5; 8 bases align to TRBD1. Losses at the gene ends were 3 bases for V and 8 bases for J; bases not matched to a gene: 6. The CDR3 loop spans 14 amino acids. The germline gives CDR1 ENHRY, CDR2 SYGVKD. The CDR3 nucleotides read TGTGCCATCAGTGAACCGGACAGGGAAAAGCCCCAGCATTTT. It translates to CAISEPDREKPQHF.

This sequence joins TRBV2 and TRBJ2-5; 10 nucleotides agree with TRBD1. The CDR3 length is 15 residues. The germline CDR1 and CDR2 sequences are SNHLY and FYNNEI. Trimming removed 6 bases from V and 4 bases from J; junction bases left unmatched: 8. The CDR3: CASSQGQGRGETQYF. The CDR3 coding sequence is TGTGCCAGCAGCCAGGGACAGGGGCGGGGAGAGACCCAGTACTTC.

The rearrangement joins TRBV9 to TRBJ2-3; no clear D. The length of the CDR3 is 15 residues. Trimming pared 3 bases from V and 2 bases from J, leaving 13 bases between. Germline loops: CDR1 SGDLS, CDR2 YYNGEE. This chain's CDR3 is CASSGRLFPTDTQYF. In nucleotides, the CDR3 is TGTGCCAGCAGCGGTCGACTCTTCCCCACAGATACGCAGTATTTT.

CDR3 in amino acids: CASSSTDRWVDTQYF. In DNA form, the CDR3 reads TGCGCCAGCAGCTCCACGGACAGGTGGGTGGATACGCAGTATTTT. This sequence joins TRBV4-1 and TRBJ2-3; 7 positions match TRBD1. The CDR3 consists of 15 residues. The V segment lost 5 bases and the J segment 6 bases; nucleotides outside the gene matches: 11. In germline, CDR1 is MGHRA, CDR2 YSYEKL.

The chain has TRBV12-5 and TRBJ2-4; D remains unclear. CDR3 length: 15 residues. Germline V lookup: CDR1 LGHNT, CDR2 FRNRAP. V lost 0 bases, J lost 6 bases, and 12 bases lay in between. The CDR3 spells CASGLVRRLLNIQYF. As DNA, the CDR3 is TGTGCTAGTGGTTTGGTCCGAAGGCTACTAAACATTCAGTACTTC.

This clonotype was found a few times. The gene calls are TRBV9 and TRBJ2-7; D uncertain. Germline V CDR1 and CDR2: SGDLS, YYNGEE. The CDR3 covers 13 residues. Between the trimmed V and J ends, which lost 4 bases and 5 bases, there was a span of 13 bases. CDR3 DNA sequence: TGTGCCAGCAGCAAAACTACGTTGGACGAGCAGTACTTC. Encoded protein: CASSKTTLDEQYF.

This clonotype was counted at least ten times. The chain's CDR3 is CASSKGRSTDTQYF. The CDR3 region has the DNA TGTGCCAGCAGTAAGGGACGGAGCACAGATACGCAGTATTTT. The V gene is TRBV6-6, the J gene TRBJ2-3; either TRBD1 or TRBD2 may fit D (5 bases each). V was cut by 5 bases and J by 0 bases, with 9 bases left in between. Per the germline V gene, CDR1 is MNHNY and CDR2 is SVGAGI (reference sequence). CDR3 length equals 14 residues.

This clonotype was observed a few times. The CDR3 spells CASSLSGLLIYEQYF. In DNA, the CDR3 is TGTGCCAGCAGCCTCTCGGGACTATTAATCTACGAGCAGTACTTC. The J gene is TRBJ2-7, the V gene TRBV2; 7 nucleotides match TRBD2. Germline CDR1 SNHLY, CDR2 FYNNEI. CDR3 length: 15 residues. After removal of 6 bases from V and 3 bases from J, the junction contained 11 bases not matched to a gene.

V usage is TRBV4-2 and J usage is TRBJ2-7, with 9 positions matching TRBD2. This CDR3 region has 17 residues. The V and J ends lost 0 bases and 2 bases, in that order; junction bases with no gene match: 8. The V gene's germline CDR1 is LGHNA and CDR2 YNFKEQ. CDR3 region: CASSQESRGTSPYEQYF. The CDR3 DNA sequence: TGTGCCAGCAGCCAAGAAAGTAGGGGGACTAGCCCCTACGAGCAGTACTTC.

The chain carries TRBV10-3 and TRBJ2-5; possible D gene TRBD2, 6 bases. This CDR3 has 15 amino acids. The germline V and J ends were trimmed by 4 bases and 1 base, with 13 bases remaining between them. Germline CDR1 reads ENHRY; CDR2 reads SYGVKD. The CDR3 DNA is TGTGCCATCAGTGTATCTCGCGGGGTCCAAGAGACCCAGTACTTC. Protein: CAISVSRGVQETQYF.

This chain links TRBV10-2 with TRBJ2-3; 14 bases match TRBD2. V gave up 5 bases and J gave up 0 bases; unmatched junction bases: 4. The CDR3 contains 17 residues. Germline V gene sequence: CDR1 WSHSY, CDR2 SAAADI. The CDR3 sequence: CASSTGTSGGSTDTQYF. The CDR3 bases are TGCGCCAGCAGTACCGGGACTAGCGGGGGAAGCACAGATACGCAGTATTTT.